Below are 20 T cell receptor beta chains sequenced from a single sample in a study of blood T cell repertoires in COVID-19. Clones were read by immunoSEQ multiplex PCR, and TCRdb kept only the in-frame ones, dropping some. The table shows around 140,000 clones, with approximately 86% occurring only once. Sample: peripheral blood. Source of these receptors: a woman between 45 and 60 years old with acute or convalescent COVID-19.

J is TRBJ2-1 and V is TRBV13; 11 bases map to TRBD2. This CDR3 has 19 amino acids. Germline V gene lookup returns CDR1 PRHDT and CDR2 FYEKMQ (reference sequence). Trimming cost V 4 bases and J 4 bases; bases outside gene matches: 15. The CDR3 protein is CASSSPIAGGPNTYNEQFF. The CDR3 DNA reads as TGTGCCAGCAGCTCCCCAATAGCGGGAGGGCCTAATACTTACAATGAGCAGTTCTTC.

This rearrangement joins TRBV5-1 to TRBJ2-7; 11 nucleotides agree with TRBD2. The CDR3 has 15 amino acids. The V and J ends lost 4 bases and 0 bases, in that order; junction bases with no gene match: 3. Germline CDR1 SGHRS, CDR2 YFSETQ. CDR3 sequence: CASSPGLAASYEQYF. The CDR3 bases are TGCGCCAGCAGCCCGGGACTAGCGGCCTCCTACGAGCAGTACTTC.

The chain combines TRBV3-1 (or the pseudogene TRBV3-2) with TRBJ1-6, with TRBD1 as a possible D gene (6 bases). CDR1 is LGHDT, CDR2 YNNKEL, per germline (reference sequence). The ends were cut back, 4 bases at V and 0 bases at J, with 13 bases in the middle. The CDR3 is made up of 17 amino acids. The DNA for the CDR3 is TGTGCCAGCAGCCTCGACAGGACGAGCTCCTATAATTCACCCCTCCACTTT. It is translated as CASSLDRTSSYNSPLHF.

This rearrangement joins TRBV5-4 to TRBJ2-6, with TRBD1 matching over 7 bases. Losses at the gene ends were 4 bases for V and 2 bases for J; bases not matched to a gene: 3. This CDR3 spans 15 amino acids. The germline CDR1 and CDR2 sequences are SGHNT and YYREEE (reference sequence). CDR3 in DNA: TGTGCCAGCAGCCTTGACAGGGCTGGGGCCAACGTCCTGACTTTC. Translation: CASSLDRAGANVLTF. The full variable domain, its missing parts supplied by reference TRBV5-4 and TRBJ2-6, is ETGVTQSPTHLIKTRGQQVTLRCSSQSGHNTVSWYQQALGQGPQFIFQYYREEENGRGNFPPRFSGLQFPNYSSELNVNALELDDSALYLCASSLDRAGANVLTFGAGSRLTVL.

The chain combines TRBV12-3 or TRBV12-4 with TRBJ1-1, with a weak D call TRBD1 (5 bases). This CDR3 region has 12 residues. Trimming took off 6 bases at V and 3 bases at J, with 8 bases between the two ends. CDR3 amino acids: CASRGLHTEAFF. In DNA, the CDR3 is TGTGCCAGCAGGGGGCTGCACACTGAAGCTTTCTTT.

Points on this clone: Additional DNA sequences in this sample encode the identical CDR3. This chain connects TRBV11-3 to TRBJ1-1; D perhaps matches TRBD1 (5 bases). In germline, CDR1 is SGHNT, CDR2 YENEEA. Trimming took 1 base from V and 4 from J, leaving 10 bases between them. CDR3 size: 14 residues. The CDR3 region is CASSLGGGSTEAFF. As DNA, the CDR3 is TGTGCCAGCAGCTTAGGGGGGGGGAGCACTGAAGCTTTCTTT.

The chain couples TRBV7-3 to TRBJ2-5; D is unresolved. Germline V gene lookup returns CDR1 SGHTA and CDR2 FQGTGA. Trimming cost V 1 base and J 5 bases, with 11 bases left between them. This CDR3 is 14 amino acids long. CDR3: CASSLNPAGETQYF. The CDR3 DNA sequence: TGTGCCAGCAGCTTAAATCCGGCCGGGGAGACCCAGTACTTC.

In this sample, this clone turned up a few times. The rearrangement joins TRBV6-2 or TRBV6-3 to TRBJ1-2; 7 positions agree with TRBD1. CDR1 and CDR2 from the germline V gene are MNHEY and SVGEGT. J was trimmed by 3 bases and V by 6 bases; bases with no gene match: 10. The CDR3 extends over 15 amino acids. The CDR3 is CASSLLHRGDYGYTF. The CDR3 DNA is TGTGCCAGCAGCCTCCTGCACAGGGGAGACTATGGCTACACCTTC.

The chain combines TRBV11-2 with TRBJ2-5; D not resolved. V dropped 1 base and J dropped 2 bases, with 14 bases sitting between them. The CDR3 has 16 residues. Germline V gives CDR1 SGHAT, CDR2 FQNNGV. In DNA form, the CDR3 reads TGTGCCAGCAGCTTAGGCGGCGGCTTAGAGCAAGAGACCCAGTACTTC. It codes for CASSLGGGLEQETQYF.

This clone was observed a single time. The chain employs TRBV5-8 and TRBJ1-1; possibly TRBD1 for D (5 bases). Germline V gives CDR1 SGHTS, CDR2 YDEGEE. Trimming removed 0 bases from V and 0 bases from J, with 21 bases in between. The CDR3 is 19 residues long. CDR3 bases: TGTGCCAGCAGCTTGGTACAATCAGCGTCGCGGGGCCTGAACACTGAAGCTTTCTTT. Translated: CASSLVQSASRGLNTEAFF. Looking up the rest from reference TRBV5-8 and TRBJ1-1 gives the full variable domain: EAGVTQSPTHLIKTRGQQATLRCSPISGHTSVYWYQQALGLGLQFLLWYDEGEERNRGNFPPRFSGRQFPNYSSELNVNALELEDSALYLCASSLVQSASRGLNTEAFFGQGTRLTVV.

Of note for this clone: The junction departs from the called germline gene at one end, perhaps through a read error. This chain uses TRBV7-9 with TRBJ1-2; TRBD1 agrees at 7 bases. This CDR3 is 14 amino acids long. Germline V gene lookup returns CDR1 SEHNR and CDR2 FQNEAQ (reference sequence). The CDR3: CASSLAGQSYGYTF. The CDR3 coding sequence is TGTGCCAGCAGCCTAGCGGGACAGTCCTATGGCTACACCTTC.

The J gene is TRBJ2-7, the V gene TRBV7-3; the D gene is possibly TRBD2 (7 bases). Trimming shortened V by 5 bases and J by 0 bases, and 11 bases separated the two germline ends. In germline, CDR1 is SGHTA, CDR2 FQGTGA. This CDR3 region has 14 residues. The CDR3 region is CASSAAGASYEQYF. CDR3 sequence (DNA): TGTGCCAGCAGCGCTGCGGGGGCCTCCTACGAGCAGTACTTC.

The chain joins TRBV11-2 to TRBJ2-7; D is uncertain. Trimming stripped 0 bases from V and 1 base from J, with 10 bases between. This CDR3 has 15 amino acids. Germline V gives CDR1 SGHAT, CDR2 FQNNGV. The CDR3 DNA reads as TGTGCCAGCAGCTTAGAACCGACACTTTCCTACGAGCAGTACTTC. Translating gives CASSLEPTLSYEQYF.

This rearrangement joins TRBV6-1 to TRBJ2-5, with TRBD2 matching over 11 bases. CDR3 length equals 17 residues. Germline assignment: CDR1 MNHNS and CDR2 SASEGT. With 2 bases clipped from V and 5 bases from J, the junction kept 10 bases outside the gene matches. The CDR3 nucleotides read TGTGCCAGCAGTGAAAGGGCCATAGCGGGGGGGCTTGAGACCCAGTACTTC. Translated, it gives CASSERAIAGGLETQYF.

CDR3 DNA: TGTGCCAGCAGCCCAACGACAGGGAGCAACGAGCAGTACTTC. This sequence encodes CASSPTTGSNEQYF. This chain connects TRBV7-7 to TRBJ2-7; 7 nucleotides agree with TRBD1. V was pared by 5 bases and J by 5 bases, with 9 bases of the junction left unmatched. Looked up from germline, CDR1 is SSHAT and CDR2 is FNYEAQ (reference sequence). This CDR3 contains 14 residues.

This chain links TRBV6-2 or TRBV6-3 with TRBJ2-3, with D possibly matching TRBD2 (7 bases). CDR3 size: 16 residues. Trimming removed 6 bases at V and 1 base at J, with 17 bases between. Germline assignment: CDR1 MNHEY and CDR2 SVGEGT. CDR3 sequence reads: CASSPNWGGGTDTQYF. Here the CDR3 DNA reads TGTGCCAGCAGCCCTAACTGGGGGGGCGGCACAGATACGCAGTATTTT.

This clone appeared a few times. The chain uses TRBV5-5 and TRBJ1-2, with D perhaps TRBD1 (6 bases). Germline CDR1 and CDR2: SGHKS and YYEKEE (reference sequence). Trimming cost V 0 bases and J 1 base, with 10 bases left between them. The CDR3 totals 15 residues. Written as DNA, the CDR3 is TGTGCCAGCAGCTTGGAAGGGGGATATAACTATGGCTACACCTTC. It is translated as CASSLEGGYNYGYTF. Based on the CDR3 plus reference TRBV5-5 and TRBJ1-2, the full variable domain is DAGVTQSPTHLIKTRGQQVTLRCSPISGHKSVSWYQQVLGQGPQFIFQYYEKEERGRGNFPDRFSARQFPNYSSELNVNALLLGDSALYLCASSLEGGYNYGYTFGSGTRLTVV.

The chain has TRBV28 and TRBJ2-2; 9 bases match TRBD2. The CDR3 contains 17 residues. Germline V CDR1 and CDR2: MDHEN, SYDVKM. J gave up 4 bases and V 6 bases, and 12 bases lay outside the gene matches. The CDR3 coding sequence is TGTGCCAGCAGCCCCCGGGGGGCGGGGGGGCGCACCGGGGAGCTGTTTTTT. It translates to CASSPRGAGGRTGELFF.

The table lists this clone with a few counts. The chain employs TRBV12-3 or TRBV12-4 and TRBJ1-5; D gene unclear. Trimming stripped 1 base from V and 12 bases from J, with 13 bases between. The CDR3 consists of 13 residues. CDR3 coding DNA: TGTGCCAGCAGTTTAGGTCAGGCACTCCTCCAGCATTTT. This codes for CASSLGQALLQHF.

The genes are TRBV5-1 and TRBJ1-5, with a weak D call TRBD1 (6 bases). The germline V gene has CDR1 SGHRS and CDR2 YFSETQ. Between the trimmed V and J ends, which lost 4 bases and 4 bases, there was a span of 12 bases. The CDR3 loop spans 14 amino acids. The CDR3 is CASSTGTQNQPQHF. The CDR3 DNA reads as TGCGCCAGCAGCACCGGGACACAAAATCAGCCCCAGCATTTT.